The rows below give T cell receptor beta chains drawn from one sample of a study of T cell repertoires in cytomegalovirus infection. These receptors have no identified antigens. Each CDR3 protein is one row after TCRdb ran MiXCR on the reads. The table lists around 750,000 distinct CDR3 sequences, approximately 32% of them singletons, with around 12% in the top ten. The sequences come from cultured CD8+ T cells from PBMCs, collected from culture after CMV antigen stimulation. The receptors stem from a human donor in good health (CMV status not recorded). Some clones in this sample may be carry-over from other donors' samples. CDR3s include the opening cysteine and the closing phenylalanine or tryptophan.

V gene,J gene,CDR3 protein
TRBV12-3/TRBV12-4,TRBJ2-1,CASSRSAGAIYNEQFF
TRBV7-4,TRBJ2-1,CASSTHPEQFF
TRBV11-2,TRBJ2-3,CASSSIDDTQYF
TRBV12-3/TRBV12-4,TRBJ1-5,CASSDRGAQPQHF
TRBV6-6,TRBJ2-2,CASSVTGTTNTGELFF
TRBV5-1,TRBJ1-2,CASSADGSNYGYTF
TRBV27,TRBJ2-6,CASSLVVQGSSGANVLTF
TRBV6-2/TRBV6-3,TRBJ1-2,CASSERGPRVYGYTF
TRBV6-1,TRBJ2-7,CASSDRDRAPPEQYF
TRBV6-6,TRBJ1-4,CASSYTGEKLFF
TRBV27,TRBJ2-5,CASSLQGEETQYF
TRBV6-1,TRBJ2-7,CASSEEGGITYEQYF
TRBV4-3,TRBJ2-1,CASSQDLTSGNEQFF
TRBV7-8,TRBJ2-5,CASSSRLAGPIETQYF
TRBV6-1,TRBJ2-1,CASSAIGTYNEQFF
TRBV29-1,TRBJ2-7,CSVADWTYEQYF
TRBV20-1,TRBJ1-2,CSAQPGVGYTF
TRBV3-1,TRBJ1-5,CASSQDSESWPQHF